The clone carrying this T cell receptor (beta chain) appeared many times. The antigen remains unidentified. The CDR3 covers 14 residues. Germline loops: CDR1 SQVTM, CDR2 ANQGSEA. The J segment lost 5 bases and the V segment lost 0 bases, leaving 3 bases of the junction unmatched. This record comes from a study of CD8+CD57+ T cells in acquired aplastic anemia. Study context: DNA per sorted CD4+ or CD8+ sample ranged about 0.18 to 30 ug, averaging approximately 3.3 ug. The study obtained 9 million to 13 million reads on average for CD4+ cells from healthy donors. Findings of the study overall: For CD8+ Simpson's diversity, patients and controls showed no significant difference. In common between the patients and the controls were around 30 CD8+ CDR3 sequences.

Genomic DNA served as template for TCR beta VDJ and CDR3 profiling. From the reads, TCRdb called clonotypes with MiXCR, one entry per CDR3 protein. The table has about 210,000 distinct CDR3 sequences, 30% to 40% seen once. The clonotype was recovered from a human donor in good health, serving as a control. The gene calls are TRBV29-1 and TRBJ1-2, with 10 positions matching TRBD1. The specimen was sorted CD4+, CD8+, or CD8+CD57+ T cells (not recorded which) from PBMCs. The CDR3: CSVEDQDRGYGYTF. The CDR3 DNA reads as TGCAGCGTTGAAGATCAGGACAGGGGGTATGGCTACACCTTC.